The rows below give T cell receptor beta chains drawn from one sample of a study of spatial heterogeneity in lung cancer. One entry per CDR3 protein results from TCRdb running MiXCR on the 5' RACE reads. Seen here are approximately 9,400 distinct CDR3 sequences, about 5% observed once, and the top ten hold over 25%. Source: PBMCs, taken at surgery. These TCRs come from a male donor with early-stage non-small cell lung cancer. CDR3s include the opening cysteine and the closing phenylalanine or tryptophan. D genes are given only for firm matches. Not every row has a clone size; where given, it reads once, few, many or a size class.

.	TRBV29-1	TRBJ1-2	medium-sized	TGCAGCGCCGTGGGTCAGTCTAACTATGGCTACACCTTC	CSAVGQSNYGYTF
.	TRBV6-2/TRBV6-3	TRBJ2-5	many	TGTGCCACCCGGCGGTCCGGGGCCCAAGAGACCCAGTACTTC	CATRRSGAQETQYF
.	TRBV7-2	TRBJ2-4	many	TGTGCCAGCAGCTTAGTATCAAACATTCAGTACTTC	CASSLVSNIQYF
.	TRBV2	TRBJ1-2	.	TGTGCCAGCAGTGAAATGATGGAGAACTATGGCTACACCTTC	CASSEMMENYGYTF
.	TRBV10-3	TRBJ2-7	many	TGTGCCATCAAATCGGGAGACGGCGAGCAGTACTTC	CAIKSGDGEQYF
TRBD2	TRBV6-2/TRBV6-3	TRBJ2-1	.	TGTGCCAGCAGTTCCCCGACTAGCGGGGTTGGGCAGTTCTTC	CASSSPTSGVGQFF
TRBD1	TRBV7-2	TRBJ2-5	few	TGTGCCAGCAGCTTAGGCGGGACAGGGGGCAGGGGAGAGACCCAGTACTTC	CASSLGGTGGRGETQYF
.	TRBV20-1	TRBJ1-2	few	TGCAGTGCTAGATCACTACACATTAACTATGGCTACACCTTC	CSARSLHINYGYTF
.	TRBV7-2	TRBJ2-1	many	TGTGCCAGCAGCTTACGGGCGGGCGAATACAATGAGCAGTTCTTC	CASSLRAGEYNEQFF
.	TRBV7-3	TRBJ1-1	.	TGTGCCAGCAGCTTATCTGGTCAGAACACTGAAGCTTTCTTT	CASSLSGQNTEAFF
.	TRBV21-1	TRBJ2-5	many	TGTGCCAGCAGCCCTCGAGAGACCCAGTACTTC	CASSPRETQYF
.	TRBV6-5	TRBJ1-6	medium-sized	TGTGCCAGCAGTTACTCGAGAAGGGATTCACCCCTCCACTTT	CASSYSRRDSPLHF
TRBD1	TRBV23-1	TRBJ1-4	few	TGCGCCATCGCGATGACAGGGATTAATGAAAAACTGTTTTTT	CAIAMTGINEKLFF
.	TRBV20-1	TRBJ1-4	medium-sized	TGCAGTGCTACAACCGGGACAAATGAAAAACTGTTTTTT	CSATTGTNEKLFF
TRBD1	TRBV12-3/TRBV12-4	TRBJ1-6	many	TGTGCCAGCAGGGACAGGGTTTCACCCCTCCACTTT	CASRDRVSPLHF
TRBD1	TRBV5-1	TRBJ1-1	many	TGCGCCAGCACCACAGGGGTTAACACTGAAGCTTTCTTT	CASTTGVNTEAFF